The sequence of this T cell receptor (beta chain) was determined in a study of beta chain features in type 1 diabetes. Regarding the study as a whole: Among all four CD4+ subsets, Type 1 diabetes patients had TCRB CDR3s that were moderately but significantly shorter. In the patient group, naive, central memory and Treg TCRB repertoires seemed more alike than in the healthy donor group.

V gave up 2 bases and J gave up 7 bases; unmatched junction bases: 6. The CDR3 consists of 16 residues. CDR1 SGHDN and CDR2 FVKESK come from the germline V gene. With regard to this clone: The antigen remains undetermined.

Each of the CD4+ naive, central memory, regulatory and stem cell-like memory populations was sorted via CD45RO/CCR7/CD25/CD127/CD95/CD27. The investigators reverse transcribed all of the isolated RNA, so they sequenced expressed TCRB transcripts. Libraries were prepared by immunoSEQ multiplex PCR; TCRdb keeps only in-frame clonotypes and omits some of them. The sample has about 700,000 clones; around an eighth are singletons. Material: naive CD4+ T cells from blood. The rearrangement links TRBV14 to TRBJ2-4; 12 bases match TRBD1. The source is a man younger than 30 with type 1 diabetes. CDR3 nucleotide sequence: TGTGCCAGCAGCCAAACGGGACAGGGGGCGAATAACATTCAGTACTTC. This encodes CASSQTGQGANNIQYF.